This T cell receptor beta chain emerged from a study of shared clonotypes between healthy human individuals. General observations from the study: Larger estimated richness was generally seen in naive subsets than in memory subsets.

The authors split each subset's genomic DNA evenly across several immunoSEQ plates. TCRdb's copy holds only in-frame clones and misses some; the assay was immunoSEQ multiplex PCR. Of some 2.1 million clones in the sample, 90% to 95% were seen once. In regard to this clone: Its antigen remains unknown.

In the CD4+ fraction, cells were divided into CD45RA+ naive and CD45RA-negative memory subsets. From germline, CDR1 is SGHVT and CDR2 SQSDAQ. V lost 7 bases to trimming and J lost 0 bases; unmatched junction nucleotides: 15. This CDR3 has 18 residues. The chain couples TRBV7-4 to TRBJ1-5; TRBD1 agrees at 7 bases. The TCR comes from a young man in good health. Material for sequencing was naive CD4+ T cells sorted from blood. Subset noted: CD45RA+ positively selected. The CDR3 is CASTPQGERPHSNQPQHF. The CDR3 nucleotides are TGTGCCAGCACCCCCCAGGGGGAACGGCCTCATAGCAATCAGCCCCAGCATTTT.